These 27 T cell receptor beta chains were sequenced from one sample in a study of blood T cells in healthy people across ages. The use of a sample-barcoded 5' primer and a J-beta primer mix characterized a second PCR of roughly 6 to 11 cycles. TCRdb ran MiXCR on the 5' RACE reads and lists one entry per CDR3 protein. The sample contains some 930,000 distinct CDR3 sequences, about 28% of which appear only once. These data were also filed under a second study, of T cells of mothers and their children.

The sample was blood. The receptors come from a woman in her forties in good health.

This clonotype was recorded a few times. A read error is possible here, since a much larger clone lies one base away. V is TRBV5-6 and J is TRBJ2-4; 8 nucleotides line up with TRBD1. The J call may be incorrect, as the DNA end agrees better with TRBJ2-7. Germline assignment: CDR1 SGHDT and CDR2 YYEEEE. The CDR3 is made up of 15 amino acids. Here the CDR3 DNA reads TGTGCCAGCAGCTGGGCGGGACAGGTCCCCTACGAGCAGTACTTC. This translates into CASSWAGQVPYEQYF.

Of note for this clonotype: This may be a read error, as it is one base from a much larger clone. In DNA, the CDR3 is TGTGCCAGCAGTTGCTCGACTCGGTACTCCTACGAGCAGTACTTC. It codes for CASSCSTRYSYEQYF. The chain has TRBV6-2 or TRBV6-3 and TRBJ2-7; D gene unclear. Trimming cost V 4 bases and J 0 bases, with 13 bases left between them. CDR1 and CDR2 from the germline V gene are MNHEY and SVGEGT. The CDR3 runs to 15 residues.

This clonotype was observed a handful of times. This sequence may be a read error, since a much larger clone differs from it by one base. The chain couples TRBV29-1 to TRBJ2-1; D not resolved. The V end lost 7 bases, the J end lost 5 bases, and 9 bases lay between the germline ends. The CDR3 has 11 residues. From germline, CDR1 is SQVTM and CDR2 ANQGSEA. CDR3 nucleotides: TGCAGCGCCCGGTCCCACAATGAGCAGTTCTTC. Protein: CSARSHNEQFF.

This clonotype was observed a single time. This sequence joins TRBV10-3 and TRBJ2-1, with D unclear. The CDR3 totals 15 residues. The germline V gene encodes CDR1 ENHRY and CDR2 SYGVKD. Trimming took 0 bases from V and 6 from J, leaving 12 bases between them. The CDR3 region is CAISESSSLTNEQFF. For the CDR3, the DNA is TGTGCCATCAGTGAGTCAAGTTCGCTGACCAATGAGCAGTTCTTC.

The genes are TRBV15 and TRBJ1-5, with 10 bases matching TRBD1. The CDR3 is made up of 15 amino acids. V shed 0 bases, J shed 5 bases, and the junction held 1 base outside the gene matches. Germline-derived CDR1 and CDR2 are LNHNV and YYDKDF (reference sequence). In DNA form, the CDR3 reads TGTGCCACCAGCAGAGACGGGACAGGGGATCAGCCCCAGCATTTT. Protein product: CATSRDGTGDQPQHF.

The CDR3 DNA follows: TGTGCCTGGAGTGTACGCGCCGAAAATTTGAACACTGAAGCTTTCTTT. Translation gives CAWSVRAENLNTEAFF. The genes are TRBV30 and TRBJ1-1; no clear D. The CDR3 is made up of 16 amino acids. The V gene lost 0 bases and the J gene lost 0 bases, with 14 bases spanning the gap. Germline V gene lookup returns CDR1 GTSNPN and CDR2 SVGIG (reference sequence).

Note on this clonotype: A read error is likely, as this CDR3 ends without the conserved phenylalanine or tryptophan. The CDR3, as DNA: TGCAGTGCTTCCCGGGACAGGGTTTCACCCCTCCACTGT. Its protein product is CSASRDRVSPLHC. The V gene is TRBV20-1, the J gene TRBJ1-6, with 9 bases identical to TRBD1. CDR1 and CDR2 (germline): DFQATT, SNEGSKA (reference sequence). The trim removed 5 bases at V and 9 bases at J, leaving 5 bases unmatched. This CDR3 has 13 amino acids.

This clonotype was recorded many times. V and J are TRBV29-1 and TRBJ2-7, with TRBD1 as a possible D gene (5 bases). Trimming stripped 1 base from V and 2 bases from J, with 9 bases between. CDR1 SQVTM and CDR2 ANQGSEA come from the germline V gene. The CDR3 consists of 13 residues. The CDR3 nucleotides read TGCAGCGTTGAAGGCGGCAGGGCCTACGAGCAGTACTTC. This gives the protein CSVEGGRAYEQYF.

The J gene is TRBJ1-1, the V gene TRBV12-3 or TRBV12-4, with D possibly TRBD1 on 5 matching bases. The CDR3 is made up of 13 amino acids. V was shortened by 2 bases and J by 4 bases, with 8 bases between the two germline ends. The CDR3 DNA sequence: TGTGCCAGCAGTTTAAGGGACGGCACTGAAGCTTTCTTT. This translates into CASSLRDGTEAFF.

This clonotype was seen more than once but under ten times. The rearrangement joins TRBV20-1 to TRBJ1-1; no reliable D call. The CDR3 extends over 11 amino acids. The germline V gene has CDR1 DFQATT and CDR2 SNEGSKA (reference sequence). V was shortened by 0 bases and J by 10 bases, with 9 bases between the two germline ends. CDR3 nucleotide sequence: TGCAGTGCTAGAGAGCTGAGTGGAGCTTTCTTT. This encodes CSARELSGAFF.

The chain links TRBV7-3 to TRBJ2-2, with D perhaps assigned TRBD1 or TRBD2 (5 bases each). The CDR3 is made up of 16 amino acids. Trimming took 1 base from V and 7 from J, leaving 16 bases between them. Looked up from germline, CDR1 is SGHTA and CDR2 is FQGTGA. The CDR3 DNA follows: TGTGCCAGCAGCTTAAACGGCAGGGAGAGTCTCGGGGAGCTGTTTTTT. Amino acid sequence: CASSLNGRESLGELFF.

As to this clonotype: Given a much more abundant clone one base away, this may be a read error. This chain's CDR3 is CASGQGDVEQYF. For the CDR3, the DNA is TGTGCCAGCGGCCAAGGTGATGTGGAGCAGTACTTC. The V call is TRBV3-1, the J call TRBJ2-5, with unresolved D. Germline-derived CDR1 and CDR2 are LGHDT and YNNKEL (reference sequence). The CDR3 sequence is 12 residues long.

The chain combines TRBV27 with TRBJ2-3; D call uncertain. Trimming stripped 5 bases from V and 0 bases from J, with 9 bases between. In germline, CDR1 is MNHEY, CDR2 SMNVEV (reference sequence). This CDR3 has 14 amino acids. The CDR3: CASSQTDSTDTQYF. In DNA form, the CDR3 reads TGTGCCAGCAGTCAAACGGACAGCACAGATACGCAGTATTTT.

This chain connects TRBV2 to TRBJ2-7, with 7 bases fitting TRBD1. The CDR3 is made up of 13 amino acids. Trimming at V came to 6 bases and at J to 4 bases, leaving 6 bases not matched to a gene. Germline-derived CDR1 and CDR2 are SNHLY and FYNNEI. Here the CDR3 reads CASRWGTAYEQYF. Here the CDR3 DNA reads TGTGCCAGCAGGTGGGGGACAGCATACGAGCAGTACTTC.

The DNA of the CDR3 is TGCAGTGCTACCCAGGATGGCAAAGAGACCCAGTACTTC. Translating it yields CSATQDGKETQYF. V usage is TRBV20-1 and J usage is TRBJ2-5; no firm D call. The CDR3 extends over 13 amino acids. Trimming took off 4 bases at V and 3 bases at J, with 12 bases between the two ends. The V gene's germline CDR1 is DFQATT and CDR2 SNEGSKA (reference sequence).

Notes on this clonotype: A read error may explain this, as a much larger clone is one base away. This chain joins TRBV13 and TRBJ2-1; 12 bases are shared with TRBD1. CDR3 length: 15 amino acids. Unmatched junction bases numbered 15, after V lost 8 bases and J lost 13 bases. Germline-derived CDR1 and CDR2 are PRHDT and FYEKMQ (reference sequence). In DNA form, the CDR3 reads TGTGCCAGCGCACCCGGGACAGGGGGCGCGAAGACCCAGTTCTTC. It encodes CASAPGTGGAKTQFF.

V and J are TRBV2 and TRBJ2-5; D is uncertain. With 5 bases removed from V and 9 bases from J, the gap between germline ends came to 10 bases. The CDR3 spans 11 residues. The germline V gene encodes CDR1 SNHLY and CDR2 FYNNEI. CDR3 nucleotide sequence: TGTGCCAGCAGTAAGGAAAGGGCCCAGTACTTC. As protein: CASSKERAQYF.

In its sample, this clonotype was seen many times. The V call is TRBV5-1, the J call TRBJ2-7; 9 bases are shared with TRBD1. The CDR3 extends over 16 amino acids. J gave up 0 bases and V 4 bases, and 8 bases lay outside the gene matches. From germline, CDR1 is SGHRS and CDR2 YFSETQ. CDR3 DNA: TGCGCCAGCAGCCTCGGGACAGGGAGCAGCTCCTACGAGCAGTACTTC. Protein product: CASSLGTGSSSYEQYF.

The CDR3 reads CAWSVRGGGGSYEQYF. CDR3 nucleotides: TGTGCCTGGAGTGTACGCGGCGGAGGGGGGTCCTACGAGCAGTACTTC. This sequence joins TRBV30 and TRBJ2-7; the D call may be TRBD1 or TRBD2 (6 bases each). CDR1 GTSNPN and CDR2 SVGIG come from the germline V gene (reference sequence). The CDR3 consists of 16 residues. V lost 0 bases, J lost 1 base, and 16 bases lay in between.

A note on this clonotype: Germline and junction disagree at one end, which may indicate a read error. The chain couples TRBV28 to TRBJ2-7; 7 positions match TRBD1. Germline CDR1 and CDR2: MDHEN and SYDVKM. This CDR3 spans 17 amino acids. Written as DNA, the CDR3 is TGTGCCAGCAGTTCTGATACCACAGGGGCGGTTCTCTACGGGCAGTACTTC. It yields the protein CASSSDTTGAVLYGQYF.

This clonotype has only a few counts. The rearrangement joins TRBV12-3 or TRBV12-4 to TRBJ2-4, with D hard to call. The J call may be wrong; the DNA end is better matched by TRBJ2-7. This CDR3 comprises 12 residues. The CDR3 nucleotides read TGTGCCAGCAGTTTAGCTCACCACGAGCAGTACTTC. As protein: CASSLAHHEQYF.

This rearrangement joins TRBV18 to TRBJ1-1, with D perhaps TRBD1 (6 bases). The V gene's germline CDR1 is KGHSH and CDR2 LQKENI. V was trimmed by 3 bases and J by 6 bases, leaving 11 bases between them. This CDR3 contains 13 residues. CDR3 region: CASSPVGGPEAFF. The CDR3 DNA reads as TGTGCCAGCTCACCCGTGGGGGGGCCTGAAGCTTTCTTT.

The chain is built from TRBV24-1 and TRBJ2-7; the match to TRBD2 covers 10 bases. The J call may be faulty, since TRBJ2-5 better matches the DNA end. CDR3 size: 16 residues. CDR1 is KGHDR, CDR2 SFDVKD, per germline. CDR3 bases: TGTGCCACCAGTGATTCGGGTAGCGGGGGGCGCGTGACCCAGTACTTC. Protein: CATSDSGSGGRVTQYF.

The chain is built from TRBV6-6 and TRBJ2-7; 9 bases are a match to TRBD1. Germline CDR1 is MNHNY and CDR2 is SVGAGI (reference sequence). V was clipped by 6 bases and J by 4 bases; unmatched bases: 13. The CDR3 loop spans 16 amino acids. In DNA form, the CDR3 reads TGTGCCAGCAGCTTGAGCTTCACAGGGGGCAGGTACGAGCAGTACTTC. Translating it yields CASSLSFTGGRYEQYF.

With respect to this clonotype: Since a much larger clone is just one base distant, this may be a read error. This rearrangement joins TRBV20-1 to TRBJ2-5; D unresolved. The J call may be incorrect, as the DNA end agrees better with TRBJ2-1. CDR3 size: 11 residues. Germline CDR1 is DFQATT and CDR2 is SNEGSKA (reference sequence). CDR3 sequence reads: CRANFQETQFF. Here the CDR3 DNA reads TGCAGGGCTAACTTCCAAGAGACCCAGTTCTTC.

The chain is built from TRBV7-9 and TRBJ2-5; 11 bases align to TRBD2. This CDR3 is 15 amino acids long. With V trimmed by 2 bases and J by 4 bases, 3 bases remained unmatched. Germline-derived CDR1 and CDR2 are SEHNR and FQNEAQ (reference sequence). The CDR3 spells CASSLLAGGSETQYF. CDR3 coding DNA: TGTGCCAGCAGCTTACTAGCGGGGGGTTCAGAGACCCAGTACTTC.

This clonotype has at least ten counts. The chain has TRBV18 and TRBJ2-1; a weak D match, TRBD1 (6 bases). The CDR3 contains 12 residues. Germline lookup yields CDR1 KGHSH and CDR2 LQKENI. The germline V and J ends were trimmed by 1 base and 10 bases, with 8 bases remaining between them. CDR3 amino acids: CASSPQGTEQFF. The CDR3 coding sequence is TGTGCCAGCTCACCACAGGGGACAGAGCAGTTCTTC.